This entry features one T cell receptor (beta chain) sequence. No antigen is known for it. No base qualities exist here, and no much larger clone lies one base off it. The data are from a study of T cell repertoires in cytomegalovirus infection (dated by TCRdb to between 2018 and 2021). Regarding the complete study: The HLA type of each donor mattered for the analysis, because public TCR beta signatures pointed to carriage of CMV infection along with the matching HLA type.

The sequencer listed for this sample is Illumina HiSeq 1500. In TCRdb, the public reads were trimmed at Q25 with fastp and aligned with MiXCR, with productive beta chains retained. Records with the same CDR3 protein are collapsed into one entry carrying the most frequent genes and DNA. In this sample the table shows about 680,000 distinct CDR3 sequences, approximately 25% of which occur a single time. The ten largest clones represent 6.5% to 10% of the sample. According to the germline V gene (reference sequence), CDR1 reads DFQATT and CDR2 reads SNEGSKA. The CDR3 contains 14 residues, cysteine and phenylalanine counted. The retained sequence is limited to the CDR3, 42 bases, with the frame set at the first base. V sheds 0 bases and J sheds 7 bases, leaving 13 bases between their ends. On the study overall, not on this receptor specifically: In both this cohort and an independent roughly 400-donor cohort, the cumulative frequency of public TCR beta family members distinguished carriers of CMV infection plus the relevant HLA type. In the ex vivo response, HLA-C-restricted CMV-specific TCR beta clonotypes were dominant, and in two of eight donors the single most frequent clonotype came from this HLA-C-restricted group.

The TCR sequence derives from a human donor in good health (CMV status not recorded). Some clones in this sample may be carry-over from other donors' samples. The chain employs TRBV20-1 and TRBJ1-5; too little of a D gene remains to name it. The sequenced sample consisted of CD8+ T cells from PBMCs. The CDR3 protein is CSARDRGFDQPQHF. The base sequence is TGCAGTGCTAGAGATAGAGGGTTTGACCAGCCCCAGCATTTT.